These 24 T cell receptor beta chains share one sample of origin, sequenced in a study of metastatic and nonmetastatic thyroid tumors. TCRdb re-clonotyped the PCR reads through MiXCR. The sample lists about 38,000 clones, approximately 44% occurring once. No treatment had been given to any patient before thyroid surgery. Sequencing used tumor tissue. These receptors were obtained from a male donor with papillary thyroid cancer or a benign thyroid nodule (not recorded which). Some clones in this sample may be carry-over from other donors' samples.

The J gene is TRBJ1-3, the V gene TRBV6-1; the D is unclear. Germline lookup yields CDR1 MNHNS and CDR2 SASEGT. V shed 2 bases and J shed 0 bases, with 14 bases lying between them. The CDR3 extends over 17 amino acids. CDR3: CASSESAVALSGNTIYF. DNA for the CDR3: TGTGCCAGCAGTGAATCCGCAGTAGCTCTCTCTGGAAACACCATATATTTT.

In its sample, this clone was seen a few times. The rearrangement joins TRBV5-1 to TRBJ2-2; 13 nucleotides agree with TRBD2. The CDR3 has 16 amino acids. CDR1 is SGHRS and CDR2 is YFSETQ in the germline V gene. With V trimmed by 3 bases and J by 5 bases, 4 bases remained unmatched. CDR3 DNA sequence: TGCGCCAGCAGCTCCGGACTAGCGGGAGTTACCGGGGAGCTGTTTTTT. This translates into CASSSGLAGVTGELFF.

This chain's CDR3 is CASSLAGSTSYNEQFF. The CDR3 region has the DNA TGTGCCAGCAGCTTAGCAGGCTCAACCTCCTACAATGAGCAGTTCTTC. This chain joins TRBV7-2 and TRBJ2-1; the D is unclear. The CDR3 has 16 residues. V dropped 0 bases and J dropped 0 bases, with 9 bases sitting between them. Germline CDR1 reads SGHTA; CDR2 reads FQGNSA.

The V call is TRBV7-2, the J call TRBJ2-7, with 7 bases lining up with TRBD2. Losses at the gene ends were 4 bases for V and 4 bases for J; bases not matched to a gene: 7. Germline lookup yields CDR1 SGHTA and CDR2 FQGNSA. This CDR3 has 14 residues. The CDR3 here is CASSSKRDPYEQYF. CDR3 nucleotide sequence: TGTGCCAGCAGCTCAAAGCGGGACCCTTACGAGCAGTACTTC.

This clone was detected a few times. CDR3 in DNA: TGTGCCAGCAGTCCAGACGTCTACTATGGCTACACCTTC. Its translation is CASSPDVYYGYTF. V gene TRBV27 combines with J gene TRBJ1-2, with D hard to call. The germline gives CDR1 MNHEY, CDR2 SMNVEV (reference sequence). Trimming left V 5 bases short and J 3 bases short, with 10 bases between. The CDR3 has 13 amino acids.

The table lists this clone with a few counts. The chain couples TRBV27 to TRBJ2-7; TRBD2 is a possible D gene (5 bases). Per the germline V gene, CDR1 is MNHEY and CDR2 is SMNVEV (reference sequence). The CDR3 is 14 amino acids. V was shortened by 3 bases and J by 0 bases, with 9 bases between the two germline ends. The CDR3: CASSLTKLSYEQYF. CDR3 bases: TGTGCCAGCAGTTTGACTAAACTCTCCTACGAGCAGTACTTC.

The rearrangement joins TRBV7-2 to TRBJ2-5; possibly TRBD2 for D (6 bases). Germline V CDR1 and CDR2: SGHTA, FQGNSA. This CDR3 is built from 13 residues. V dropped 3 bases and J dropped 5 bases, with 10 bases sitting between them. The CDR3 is CASSFGGKETQYF. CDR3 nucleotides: TGTGCCAGCAGCTTCGGGGGTAAGGAGACCCAGTACTTC.

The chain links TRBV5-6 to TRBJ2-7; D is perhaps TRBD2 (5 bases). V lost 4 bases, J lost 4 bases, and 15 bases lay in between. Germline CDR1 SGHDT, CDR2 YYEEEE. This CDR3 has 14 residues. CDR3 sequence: CASSTRRDWYEQYF. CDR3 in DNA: TGTGCCAGCAGCACCCGACGGGATTGGTACGAGCAGTACTTC.

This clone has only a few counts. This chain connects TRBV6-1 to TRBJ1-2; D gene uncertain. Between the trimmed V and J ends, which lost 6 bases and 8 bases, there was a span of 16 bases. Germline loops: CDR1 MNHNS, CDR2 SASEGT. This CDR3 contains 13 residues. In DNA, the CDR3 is TGTGCCAGCAGGATTGGGTACCTGAACGGCTACACCTTC. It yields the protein CASRIGYLNGYTF.

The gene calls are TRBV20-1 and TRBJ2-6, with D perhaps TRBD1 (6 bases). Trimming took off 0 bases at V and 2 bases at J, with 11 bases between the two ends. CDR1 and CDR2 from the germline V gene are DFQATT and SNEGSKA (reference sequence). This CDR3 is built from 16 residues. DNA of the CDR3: TGCAGTGCTAGAGATACAGGGCGACCTGGGGCCAACGTCCTGACTTTC. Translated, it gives CSARDTGRPGANVLTF.

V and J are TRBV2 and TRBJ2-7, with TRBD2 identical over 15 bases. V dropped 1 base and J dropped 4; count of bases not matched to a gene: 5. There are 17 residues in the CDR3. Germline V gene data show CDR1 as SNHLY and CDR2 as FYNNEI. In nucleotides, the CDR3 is TGTGCCAGCAGTGAAGATTTTGGGACTAGCGGGGGGTACGAGCAGTACTTC. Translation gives CASSEDFGTSGGYEQYF.

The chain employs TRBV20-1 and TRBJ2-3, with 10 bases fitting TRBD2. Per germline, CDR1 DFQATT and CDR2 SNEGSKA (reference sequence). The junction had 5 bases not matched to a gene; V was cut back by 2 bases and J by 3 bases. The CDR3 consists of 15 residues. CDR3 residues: CSARKRGGRTDTQYF. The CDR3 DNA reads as TGCAGTGCTAGAAAGCGGGGGGGCAGAACAGATACGCAGTATTTT.

CDR3 sequence reads: CASSLPRTGTYEQYF. The CDR3, as DNA: TGTGCCAGCAGCTTACCCCGGACAGGGACCTACGAGCAGTACTTC. This chain uses TRBV7-8 with TRBJ2-7; TRBD1 agrees at 8 bases. After removal of 2 bases from V and 2 bases from J, the junction contained 5 bases not matched to a gene. This CDR3 is built from 15 residues. Looked up from germline, CDR1 is SGHVS and CDR2 is FQNEAQ.

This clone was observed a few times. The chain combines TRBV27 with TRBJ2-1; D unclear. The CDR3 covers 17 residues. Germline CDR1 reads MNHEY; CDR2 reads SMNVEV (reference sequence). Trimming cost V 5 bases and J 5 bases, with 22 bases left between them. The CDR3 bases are TGTGCCAGCAGTCCTTACCACCGAACAAACGCAAACAATGAGCAGTTCTTC. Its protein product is CASSPYHRTNANNEQFF.

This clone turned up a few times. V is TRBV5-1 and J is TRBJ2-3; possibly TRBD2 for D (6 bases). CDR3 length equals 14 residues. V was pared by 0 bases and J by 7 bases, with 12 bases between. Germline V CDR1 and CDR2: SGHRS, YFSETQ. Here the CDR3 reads CASSLAEGLHTQYF. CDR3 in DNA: TGCGCCAGCAGCTTGGCGGAGGGACTCCATACGCAGTATTTT.

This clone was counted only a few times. The CDR3 loop reads CASVLYPMGNYGYTF. DNA for the CDR3: TGTGCCAGCGTCCTTTACCCGATGGGGAACTATGGCTACACCTTC. The rearrangement uses TRBV6-5 and TRBJ1-2; D is unresolved. V dropped 8 bases and J dropped 2 bases, with 18 bases sitting between them. The V gene's germline CDR1 is MNHEY and CDR2 SVGAGI. This CDR3 spans 15 amino acids.

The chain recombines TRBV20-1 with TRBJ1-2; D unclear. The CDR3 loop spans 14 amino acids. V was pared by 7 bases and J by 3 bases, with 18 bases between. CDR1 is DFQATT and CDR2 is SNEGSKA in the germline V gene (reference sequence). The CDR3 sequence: CSESPVDAHYGYTF. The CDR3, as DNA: TGCAGTGAGTCCCCTGTCGACGCTCACTATGGCTACACCTTC.

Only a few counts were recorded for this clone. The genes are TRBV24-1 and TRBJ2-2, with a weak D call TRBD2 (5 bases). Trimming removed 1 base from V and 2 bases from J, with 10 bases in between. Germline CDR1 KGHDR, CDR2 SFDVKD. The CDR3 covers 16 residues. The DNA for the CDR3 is TGTGCCACCAGTGATTTCGAGGGTTTCAACACCGGGGAGCTGTTTTTT. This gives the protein CATSDFEGFNTGELFF.

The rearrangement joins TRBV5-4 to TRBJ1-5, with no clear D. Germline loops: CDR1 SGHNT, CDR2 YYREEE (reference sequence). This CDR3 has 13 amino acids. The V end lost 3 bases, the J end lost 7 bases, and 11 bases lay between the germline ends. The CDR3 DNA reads TGTGCCAGCAGCTCGAACTCCGGGCAGCCCCAGCATTTT. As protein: CASSSNSGQPQHF.

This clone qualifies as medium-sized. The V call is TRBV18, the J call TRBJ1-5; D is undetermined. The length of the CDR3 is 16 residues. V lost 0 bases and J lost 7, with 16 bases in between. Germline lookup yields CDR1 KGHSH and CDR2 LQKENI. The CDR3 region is CASSPPSWAGRQPQHF. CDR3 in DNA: TGTGCCAGCTCACCACCGAGTTGGGCAGGTAGGCAGCCCCAGCATTTT.

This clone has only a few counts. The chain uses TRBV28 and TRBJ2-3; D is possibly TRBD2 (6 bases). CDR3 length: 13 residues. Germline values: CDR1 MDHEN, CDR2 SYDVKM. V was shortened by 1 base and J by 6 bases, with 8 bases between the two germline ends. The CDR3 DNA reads TGTGCCAGCAGTTTATTGGCGGGGGATACGCAGTATTTT. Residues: CASSLLAGDTQYF.

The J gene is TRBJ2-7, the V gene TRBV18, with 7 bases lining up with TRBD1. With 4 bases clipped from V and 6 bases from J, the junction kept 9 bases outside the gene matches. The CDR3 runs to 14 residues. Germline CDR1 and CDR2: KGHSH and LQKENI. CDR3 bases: TGTGCCAGCTCACACCCGGACAGGCTGGGCGAGCAGTACTTC. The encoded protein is CASSHPDRLGEQYF.

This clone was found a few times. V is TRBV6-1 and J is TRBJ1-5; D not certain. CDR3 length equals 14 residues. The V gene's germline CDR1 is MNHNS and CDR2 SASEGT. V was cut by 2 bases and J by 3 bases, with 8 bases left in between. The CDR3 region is CASSEIQLNQPQHF. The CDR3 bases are TGTGCCAGCAGTGAAATCCAGCTCAATCAGCCCCAGCATTTT.

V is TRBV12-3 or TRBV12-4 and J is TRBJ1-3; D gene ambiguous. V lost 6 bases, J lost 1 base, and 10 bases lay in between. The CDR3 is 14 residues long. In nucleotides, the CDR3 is TGTGCCAGCAGACTAGGCTGGTCTGGAAACACCATATATTTT. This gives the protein CASRLGWSGNTIYF.